This T cell receptor beta chain was sequenced during a study of blood T cell repertoires in COVID-19. As for the study in general: Samples taken during acute and convalescent COVID-19 were collected in the United States, Italy and Spain. Nucleic acid was either cDNA or gDNA, and it came from T cells, B-cell-depleted T cells, or PBMCs.

The CDR3 runs to 13 residues. Trimming removed 5 bases at V and 5 bases at J, with 10 bases between. The germline gives CDR1 SGHTA, CDR2 FQGNSA. Authors' data handling: Amplification with reference gene primers provided the estimates of nucleated cell counts. Clones were read by immunoSEQ multiplex PCR, and TCRdb kept only the in-frame ones, dropping some. V, J and clone size are taken as reported in that table, and D and trimming were inferred from the DNA itself. The sample lists more than 65,000 clones, 75% to 90% occurring once. The sequencing input was peripheral blood. This clonotype was obtained from a man older than 75 with acute or convalescent COVID-19. This chain connects TRBV7-2 to TRBJ2-1; maybe TRBD1 (6 bases). The CDR3 region has the DNA TGTGCCAGCAGCCCGGACAGACACAATGAGCAGTTCTTC. Amino acids: CASSPDRHNEQFF.